These 11 T cell receptor beta chains were all obtained from the same sample, sequenced in a study of metastatic and nonmetastatic thyroid tumors (dated by TCRdb to about 2020). The library was built by means of PCR. The instrument was an Illumina HiSeq 4000. The public sequencing data were trimmed at Q25 with fastp and processed into clonotypes with MiXCR by TCRdb, which kept only in-frame beta chains. The sample data list approximately 69,000 clones, and over 12% of these were observed just once. The ten largest clonotypes hold about 7% of the sample. None of the patients had been given any treatment before thyroid surgery. The sequenced sample consisted of blood. These TCRs come from a male donor with papillary thyroid cancer or a benign thyroid nodule (not recorded which). Some clones in this sample may be carry-over from other donors' samples.

This clone was seen ten or more times. This chain uses TRBV19 with TRBJ1-1; D call uncertain. Per the germline V gene, CDR1 is LNHDA and CDR2 is SQIVND (reference sequence). The CDR3 is made up of 13 amino acids. Trimming pared 3 bases from V and 0 bases from J, leaving 5 bases between. The CDR3 region is CASSIAMNTEAFF. The CDR3 DNA is TGTGCCAGTAGTATCGCGATGAACACTGAAGCTTTCTTT.

At least ten counts were recorded for this clone. A read error may explain this, as a much larger clone is one base away. This rearrangement joins TRBV7-2 to TRBJ1-2, with 10 positions matching TRBD1. V was pared by 7 bases and J by 8 bases, with 7 bases of the junction left unmatched. The CDR3 contains 13 residues. Per the germline V gene, CDR1 is SGHTA and CDR2 is FQGNSA. The DNA for the CDR3 is TGTGCCAGCAACTCGGGACAGGGGTTCGGCTACACCTTC. As protein: CASNSGQGFGYTF. Looking up the rest from reference TRBV7-2 and TRBJ1-2 gives the full variable domain: GAGVSQSPSNKVTEKGKDVELRCDPISGHTALYWYRQSLGQGLEFLIYFQGNSAPDKSGLPSDRFSAERTGGSVSTLTIQRTQQEDSAVYLCASNSGQGFGYTFGSGTRLTVV.

This clone was recorded at least ten times. J is TRBJ2-2 and V is TRBV2; unclear D gene. The V end lost 6 bases, the J end lost 8 bases, and 7 bases lay between the germline ends. The CDR3 spans 11 residues. The germline V gene encodes CDR1 SNHLY and CDR2 FYNNEI. The CDR3 protein is CASSYSGELFF. The CDR3 DNA is TGTGCCAGCAGCTACTCAGGGGAGCTGTTTTTT. The complete variable domain, with remaining parts taken from reference TRBV2 and TRBJ2-2, reads EPEVTQTPSHQVTQMGQEVILRCVPISNHLYFYWYRQILGQKVEFLVSFYNNEISEKSEIFDDQFSVERPDGSNFTLKIRSTKLEDSAMYFCASSYSGELFFGEGSRLTVL.

Only a few counts were recorded for this clone. This chain connects TRBV12-1 to TRBJ2-1; TRBD1 reflects the table's D call only, with no check against the DNA. TRBV12-1 is designated a pseudogene. The CDR3 sequence is 16 residues long. This CDR3 is CASIFVVGTNYNEQFF. In DNA form, the CDR3 reads TGTGCCAGCATCTTTGTTGTCGGGACGAACTACAATGAGCAGTTCTTC.

The gene calls are TRBV27 and TRBJ2-5; the match to TRBD2 covers 9 bases. Germline CDR1 is MNHEY and CDR2 is SMNVEV (reference sequence). The CDR3 loop spans 19 amino acids. The ends lost 1 base at V and 2 bases at J; junction bases unmatched: 14. CDR3 nucleotide sequence: TGTGCCAGCAGTTTATTCCCCGGGACTAGCTGGAGGGATCAAGAGACCCAGTACTTC. Residues: CASSLFPGTSWRDQETQYF.

This clone was counted at least ten times. The chain is built from TRBV6-1 and TRBJ2-7; the D gene is possibly TRBD1 (6 bases). Per germline, CDR1 MNHNS and CDR2 SASEGT. The CDR3 sequence is 15 residues long. V shed 5 bases and J shed 7 bases, with 21 bases lying between them. CDR3 DNA sequence: TGTGCCAGCAGTTCCCAGACAGGCGTTTCTAAAGAGCAGTACTTC. Residues: CASSSQTGVSKEQYF.

This clone has a count of ten or more. The V call is TRBV12-3 or TRBV12-4, the J call TRBJ1-4; 8 nucleotides line up with TRBD1. The V and J ends lost 2 bases and 7 bases, in that order; junction bases with no gene match: 9. CDR3 length equals 16 residues. The CDR3 coding sequence is TGTGCCAGCAGTTTATGGGGATCAGGGGGCTCTGAAAAACTGTTTTTT. Protein: CASSLWGSGGSEKLFF.

This clone was detected ten times or more. The gene calls are TRBV29-1 and TRBJ2-3; D is ambiguous. V shed 4 bases and J shed 4 bases, with 9 bases lying between them. The CDR3 contains 12 residues. Germline V gene sequence: CDR1 SQVTM, CDR2 ANQGSEA. The CDR3 coding sequence is TGCAGCGTTGCCTTCGATTCAGATACGCAGTATTTT. Translating gives CSVAFDSDTQYF.

This rearrangement joins TRBV28 to TRBJ2-7, with TRBD1 matching 7 bases. The V gene's germline CDR1 is MDHEN and CDR2 SYDVKM. The length of the CDR3 is 15 residues. J gave up 0 bases and V 3 bases, and 5 bases lay outside the gene matches. The CDR3 protein is CASSLSGQASYEQYV. The CDR3 coding sequence is TGTGCCAGCAGTTTGTCTGGACAGGCCTCCTACGAGCAGTACGTC.

This clone was counted a single time. With a much larger clone just one base away, this may be a read error. The chain recombines TRBV7-3 with TRBJ2-5; TRBD2 agrees at 11 bases. The CDR3 runs to 19 residues. Germline assignment: CDR1 SGHTA and CDR2 FQGTGA. V trimming: 0 bases; J trimming: 2 bases; junction bases outside the gene matches: 11. As DNA, the CDR3 is TGTGCCAGCAGCTTAACGTGGGGGGTACTAGCGGGAGAGCAAGAGACCCAGTACTTC. Its protein is CASSLTWGVLAGEQETQYF. Full variable domain (outside the CDR3, taken from reference TRBV7-3 and TRBJ2-5): GAGVSQTPSNKVTEKGKYVELRCDPISGHTALYWYRQSLGQGPEFLIYFQGTGAADDSGLPNDRFFAVRPEGSVSTLKIQRTERGDSAVYLCASSLTWGVLAGEQETQYFGPGTRLLVL.

By proportion, this clone is medium-sized. The V and J genes are TRBV28 and TRBJ1-1; D is possibly TRBD1 (5 bases). CDR1 MDHEN and CDR2 SYDVKM come from the germline V gene. With 1 base removed from V and 0 bases from J, the gap between germline ends came to 12 bases. The CDR3 is 16 amino acids. The CDR3: CASSLFGGTMNTEAFF. Here the CDR3 DNA reads TGTGCCAGCAGTTTATTTGGGGGAACCATGAACACTGAAGCTTTCTTT.